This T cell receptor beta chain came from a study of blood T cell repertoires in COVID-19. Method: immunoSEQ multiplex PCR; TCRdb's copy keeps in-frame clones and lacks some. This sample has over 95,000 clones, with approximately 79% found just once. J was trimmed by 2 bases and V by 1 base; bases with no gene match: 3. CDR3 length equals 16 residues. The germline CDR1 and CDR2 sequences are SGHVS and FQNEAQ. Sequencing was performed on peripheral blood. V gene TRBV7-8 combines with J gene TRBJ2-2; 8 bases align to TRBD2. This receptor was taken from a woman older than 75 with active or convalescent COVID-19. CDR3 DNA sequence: TGTGCCAGCAGCTTAGGAACTAGCGGAAACACCGGGGAGCTGTTTTTT. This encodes CASSLGTSGNTGELFF.